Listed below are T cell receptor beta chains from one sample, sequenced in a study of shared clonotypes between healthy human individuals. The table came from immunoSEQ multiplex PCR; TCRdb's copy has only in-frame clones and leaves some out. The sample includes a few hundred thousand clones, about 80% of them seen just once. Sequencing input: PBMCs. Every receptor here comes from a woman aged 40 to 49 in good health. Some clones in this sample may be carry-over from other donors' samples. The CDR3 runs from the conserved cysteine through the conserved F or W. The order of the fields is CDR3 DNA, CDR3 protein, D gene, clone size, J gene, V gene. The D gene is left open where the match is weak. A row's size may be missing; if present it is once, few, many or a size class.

TGTGCCAGCACGGAGGCGATAGCCTACGAGCAGTACTTC | CASTEAIAYEQYF | . | . | TRBJ2-7 | TRBV2
TGTGCCAGCAGTTTTTCAGGGTTCGACACTGAAGCTTTCTTT | CASSFSGFDTEAFF | . | . | TRBJ1-1 | TRBV6-6
TGTGCCAGCTCACCGGCGAGGACAGGGGGCGTCAGCGGGGAGCTGTTTTTT | CASSPARTGGVSGELFF | TRBD1 | few | TRBJ2-2 | TRBV18
TGCGCCAGCAGCGGCGGGACGGATGGAAACACCATATATTTT | CASSGGTDGNTIYF | . | . | TRBJ1-3 | TRBV5-1
TGTGCCAGCAGCGCAAGCCGGGGGCGCGAGCAGTACTTC | CASSASRGREQYF | . | . | TRBJ2-7 | TRBV7-8
TGTGCCAGCAGTTACGCGGGACAGGGGACCGAGCAGTACTTC | CASSYAGQGTEQYF | TRBD1 | . | TRBJ2-7 | TRBV6-6
TGCGCCAGCAGCGCGTGGGACGGTGAAAAACTGTTTTTT | CASSAWDGEKLFF | . | few | TRBJ1-4 | TRBV5-1
TGTGCCACCAGCAGGGGACAGGGACAAGAGACCCAGTACTTC | CATSRGQGQETQYF | TRBD1 | . | TRBJ2-5 | TRBV15
TGTGCCAGCAGTCGGACAGGGGATGGAAACACCATATATTTT | CASSRTGDGNTIYF | TRBD1 | . | TRBJ1-3 | TRBV6-5
TGTGCCAGCAGCTTACTTCCGTTGCATGAGCAGTTCTTC | CASSLLPLHEQFF | . | once | TRBJ2-1 | TRBV7-2
TGCGCCAGCAGTGCAGCGGGAAAGGTTACCGGGGAGCTGTTTTTT | CASSAAGKVTGELFF | TRBD2 | . | TRBJ2-2 | TRBV5-1
TGCAGCGTGGTACAGGGGGCCTCCTACAATGAGCAGTTCTTC | CSVVQGASYNEQFF | TRBD1 | . | TRBJ2-1 | TRBV29-1
TGTGCCACCGGTAGCGGAATCACAGATACGCAGTATTTT | CATGSGITDTQYF | . | . | TRBJ2-3 | TRBV7-2
TGCAGCGCACAAAGCGGGTACAATGAGCAGTTCTTC | CSAQSGYNEQFF | . | . | TRBJ2-1 | TRBV29-1
TGTGCCAGCAGAAACCCCTCCGGGACAGGGTCCTACGAGCAGTACTTC | CASRNPSGTGSYEQYF | TRBD1 | . | TRBJ2-7 | TRBV28
TGTGCCAGCAGCTTAGTTCTGACTAGCGGCTCCTACAATGAGCAGTTCTTC | CASSLVLTSGSYNEQFF | TRBD2 | . | TRBJ2-1 | TRBV11-2
TGTGCCAGCACCAACCCTAGCGGGCTGAACACCGGGGAGCTGTTTTTT | CASTNPSGLNTGELFF | TRBD2 | . | TRBJ2-2 | TRBV6-6
TGTGCCAGCAGTGTTCTAGCGGGTGGCACAGATACGCAGTATTTT | CASSVLAGGTDTQYF | TRBD2 | . | TRBJ2-3 | TRBV6-1
TGTGCCAGCAGTTCGATTGCCCGGGGCCGGGTCTACGAGCAGTACTTC | CASSSIARGRVYEQYF | . | few | TRBJ2-7 | TRBV28
TGTGCCAGCTCCCATCGGACTAGCGGGAACTACGAGCAGTACTTC | CASSHRTSGNYEQYF | TRBD2 | many | TRBJ2-7 | TRBV18
TGTGCCAGCAGCCTCCGGGCAACTAATGAAAAACTGTTTTTT | CASSLRATNEKLFF | . | . | TRBJ1-4 | TRBV7-6
TGTGCCAGCAGTGAGGCCCAGGGGGGCGAGCAGTACTTC | CASSEAQGGEQYF | . | once | TRBJ2-7 | TRBV2
TGCGCCAGCAGCCCCGACCTTGGGAGTTCCTCTGGAAACACCATATATTTT | CASSPDLGSSSGNTIYF | . | . | TRBJ1-3 | TRBV5-1
TGTGCCTGGGGCCGCAGGGGGGGGTATGGCAATCAGCCCCAGCATTTT | CAWGRRGGYGNQPQHF | TRBD1 | many | TRBJ1-5 | TRBV30
TGTGCCAGCAGTCTGGGGCAGGCGAGCTCCTACGAGCAGTACTTC | CASSLGQASSYEQYF | . | . | TRBJ2-7 | TRBV27
TGTGCCAGCAGCTCACAGGGGGACTCCGATGGCTACACCTTC | CASSSQGDSDGYTF | TRBD1 | . | TRBJ1-2 | TRBV7-9
TGTGCCAGCAGCCGGGACTTCGACAATGAGCAGTTCTTC | CASSRDFDNEQFF | . | few | TRBJ2-1 | TRBV9
TGCGCCAGCCGACTCCCGGACAGGGGTACAACTGGAAACACCATATATTTT | CASRLPDRGTTGNTIYF | TRBD1 | . | TRBJ1-3 | TRBV5-1
TGTGCCAGCAGCTTAGGCAGGGAGGGTGGCTACACCTTC | CASSLGREGGYTF | . | . | TRBJ1-2 | TRBV7-9
TGTGCCAGCAGTTTAGGGTTCGGACAGACAAGCTCTGGAAACACCATATATTTT | CASSLGFGQTSSGNTIYF | . | . | TRBJ1-3 | TRBV28
TGTGCCAGCATTGACGGACAGGGTAGCTACAATGAGCAGTTCTTC | CASIDGQGSYNEQFF | TRBD1 | . | TRBJ2-1 | TRBV27
TGCAGCGTCCTGTCGGGGGGGCATGAGCAGTTCTTC | CSVLSGGHEQFF | TRBD2 | once | TRBJ2-1 | TRBV29-1
TGTGCCAGTAGGCTCAGGGGGTCCACAGATACGCAGTATTTT | CASRLRGSTDTQYF | TRBD1 | . | TRBJ2-3 | TRBV19
TGCGCCAGCAGCCAAGGGGGCAGGGCCACTGAAGCTTTCTTT | CASSQGGRATEAFF | . | . | TRBJ1-1 | TRBV4-1
TGTGCCAGCAGCCTCCCTCTAGCGGGAGATGAGCAGTTCTTC | CASSLPLAGDEQFF | TRBD2 | once | TRBJ2-1 | TRBV14
TGTGCCAGCCGGGGGACGGTAGGGACAGGGAAAGTGAACACTGAAGCTTTCTTT | CASRGTVGTGKVNTEAFF | TRBD1 | . | TRBJ1-1 | TRBV28
TGCAGCGTTGGGGGACAGGGGGCCAGGGAGCAGTACTTC | CSVGGQGAREQYF | TRBD1 | . | TRBJ2-7 | TRBV29-1
TGTGCCAGCAGTTTACGCGGCTTCAGCTCTGGAAACACCATATATTTT | CASSLRGFSSGNTIYF | . | . | TRBJ1-3 | TRBV28
TGTGCCAGCAGCTTGGAGGGACTGGTTGATGGCTACACCTTC | CASSLEGLVDGYTF | . | . | TRBJ1-2 | TRBV7-2
TGCGCCAGCAGCCAAGATCATGGTAGCGGAGCCTACGAGCAGTACTTC | CASSQDHGSGAYEQYF | . | many | TRBJ2-7 | TRBV4-3
TGCGCCAGCAGCCCCGACAGGGGGCAGAATCAGCCCCAGCATTTT | CASSPDRGQNQPQHF | TRBD1 | . | TRBJ1-5 | TRBV4-1
TGTGCCAGCAGCCCTGGGGCAGCAAACACCGGGGAGCTGTTTTTT | CASSPGAANTGELFF | . | . | TRBJ2-2 | TRBV7-2
TGTGCCAGCACCATAGCGGCGTCCTACGAGCAGTACTTC | CASTIAASYEQYF | . | once | TRBJ2-7 | TRBV28
TGTGCCAGTAGTACCCGGGACAGGGCTGGAAACACCATATATTTT | CASSTRDRAGNTIYF | TRBD1 | . | TRBJ1-3 | TRBV19
TGTGCCAGCAGCCAAGAAGGGCCAGGTGGAAAACTGTTTTTT | CASSQEGPGGKLFF | . | . | TRBJ1-4 | TRBV4-2
TGTGCCTGGAGTAACCTGGGCAGTCAGCCCCAGCATTTT | CAWSNLGSQPQHF | . | . | TRBJ1-5 | TRBV30
TGTGCCAGCAGTTATAAACAGGTCACTGAAGCTTTCTTT | CASSYKQVTEAFF | . | many | TRBJ1-1 | TRBV6-6
TGTGCCTGGAGTACCAAGGGGGCCGGAGCTGAAAAACTGTTTTTT | CAWSTKGAGAEKLFF | TRBD1 | . | TRBJ1-4 | TRBV30
TGCGCCAGCAGCTTGGTTCCCACAGATACAACTAATGAAAAACTGTTTTTT | CASSLVPTDTTNEKLFF | . | . | TRBJ1-4 | TRBV5-1
TGTGCCAGCAGTTCTCGACTAGCGGGAGCCACCATTCAGTACTTC | CASSSRLAGATIQYF | TRBD2 | . | TRBJ2-4 | TRBV6-5
TGTGCCAGCAGCCCAGCCCTAGCGGCTAGCGAGCAGTTCTTC | CASSPALAASEQFF | TRBD2 | once | TRBJ2-1 | TRBV7-9
TGTGCCAGTAAAACCGGACAGGGGGTTGTTCAGCCCCAGCATTTT | CASKTGQGVVQPQHF | TRBD1 | few | TRBJ1-5 | TRBV19
TGCAGCGCTCGAGCGGGAGTGGCCTACGAGCAGTACTTC | CSARAGVAYEQYF | TRBD2 | . | TRBJ2-7 | TRBV29-1
TGTGCCTGGAACCCGGGCGACTATGGCTACACCTTC | CAWNPGDYGYTF | . | many | TRBJ1-2 | TRBV30
TGTGCCAGCACCAGCCGGGGGCGGAACACTGAAGCTTTCTTT | CASTSRGRNTEAFF | . | few | TRBJ1-1 | TRBV5-6
TGTGCCAGCAGCTTAGCGGGCACAGATACGCAGTATTTT | CASSLAGTDTQYF | . | . | TRBJ2-3 | TRBV11-2
TGTGCCAGCAGCTTAACCCCGGACGGATCCGAGCAGTACTTC | CASSLTPDGSEQYF | . | once | TRBJ2-7 | TRBV7-6